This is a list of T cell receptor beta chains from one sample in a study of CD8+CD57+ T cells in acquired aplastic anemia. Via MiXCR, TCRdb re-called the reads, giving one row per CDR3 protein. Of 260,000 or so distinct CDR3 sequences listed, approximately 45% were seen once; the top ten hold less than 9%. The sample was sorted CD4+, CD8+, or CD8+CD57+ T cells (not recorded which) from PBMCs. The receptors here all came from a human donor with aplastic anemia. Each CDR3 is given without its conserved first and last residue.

cdr3_aa: ASSEGGRNQPQH
j_call: TRBJ1-5
v_call: TRBV2

cdr3_aa: ATSDYRQGYYEQY
j_call: TRBJ2-7
v_call: TRBV24-1

cdr3_aa: AIRRDRESTDTQY
j_call: TRBJ2-3
v_call: TRBV10-3

cdr3_aa: ASSLSTEAF
j_call: TRBJ1-1
v_call: TRBV7-9

cdr3_aa: ASSQEGRASMNTEAF
j_call: TRBJ1-1
v_call: TRBV4-3

cdr3_aa: ASWDSVYTEAF
j_call: TRBJ1-1
v_call: TRBV6-5

cdr3_aa: ASSFGAQETQY
j_call: TRBJ2-5
v_call: TRBV7-9

cdr3_aa: ASNFPDGRQETQY
j_call: TRBJ2-5
v_call: TRBV7-2

cdr3_aa: ASSLTGQLFSEQY
j_call: TRBJ2-7
v_call: TRBV5-1

cdr3_aa: ASSAGTLEAF
j_call: TRBJ1-1
v_call: TRBV7-3

cdr3_aa: ASSDGNYEQY
j_call: TRBJ2-7
v_call: TRBV12-3/TRBV12-4

cdr3_aa: ASSRTITPIGREQY
j_call: TRBJ2-7
v_call: TRBV7-8

cdr3_aa: ASSEQPGFMNTEAF
j_call: TRBJ1-1
v_call: TRBV2

cdr3_aa: ASSESRIDRIYGYT
j_call: TRBJ1-2
v_call: TRBV2

cdr3_aa: ARSGALNTEAF
j_call: TRBJ1-1
v_call: TRBV19

cdr3_aa: ASSEVGTSGSRNEQY
j_call: TRBJ2-7
v_call: TRBV6-1

cdr3_aa: ASSLPMSVYEQY
j_call: TRBJ2-7
v_call: TRBV28

cdr3_aa: ASRAPGLANEQF
j_call: TRBJ2-1
v_call: TRBV6-1

cdr3_aa: ASSLAGEKDTQY
j_call: TRBJ2-3
v_call: TRBV4-1

cdr3_aa: ASSLVGLAGSTDTQY
j_call: TRBJ2-3
v_call: TRBV2

cdr3_aa: ATSRTGRNQPQH
j_call: TRBJ1-5
v_call: TRBV15

cdr3_aa: SARSRGLAVNNEQF
j_call: TRBJ2-1
v_call: TRBV20-1

cdr3_aa: ASSLIETGGGLTEAF
j_call: TRBJ1-1
v_call: TRBV27

cdr3_aa: SAPSTDTQY
j_call: TRBJ2-3
v_call: TRBV20-1

cdr3_aa: ASSLAGGVYEQY
j_call: TRBJ2-7
v_call: TRBV7-9

cdr3_aa: ASRYRVTEAF
j_call: TRBJ1-1
v_call: TRBV19

cdr3_aa: ASSQTGGWTEAF
j_call: TRBJ1-1
v_call: TRBV12-3/TRBV12-4

cdr3_aa: ASSASGRAYYEQY
j_call: TRBJ2-7
v_call: TRBV6-1

cdr3_aa: ASSPGEMGQPQH
j_call: TRBJ1-5
v_call: TRBV7-9

cdr3_aa: ASSFYLMNTEAF
j_call: TRBJ1-1
v_call: TRBV7-2

cdr3_aa: ASSLTGAGAEKLF
j_call: TRBJ1-4
v_call: TRBV10-3

cdr3_aa: ASSVVAYGYT
j_call: TRBJ1-2
v_call: TRBV9

cdr3_aa: ASSYGRENQPQH
j_call: TRBJ1-5
v_call: TRBV6-1

cdr3_aa: ASSPPGLAGYNEQF
j_call: TRBJ2-1
v_call: TRBV7-8

cdr3_aa: ASRWEGR
j_call: TRBJ1-2
v_call: TRBV7-8

cdr3_aa: ATLRGRGEKLF
j_call: TRBJ1-4
v_call: TRBV24-1

cdr3_aa: ASRTGLAYEQY
j_call: TRBJ2-7
v_call: TRBV2

cdr3_aa: ASSQTRRQGEIVTQY
j_call: TRBJ2-3
v_call: TRBV3-1

cdr3_aa: ASSIADSGNTIY
j_call: TRBJ1-3
v_call: TRBV19

cdr3_aa: ATSRDRGGYEQY
j_call: TRBJ2-7
v_call: TRBV15

cdr3_aa: ATEAFGRDTQY
j_call: TRBJ2-3
v_call: TRBV25-1

cdr3_aa: ASSPYAGNTYEQY
j_call: TRBJ2-7
v_call: TRBV19

cdr3_aa: ATGGADSYNEQF
j_call: TRBJ2-1
v_call: TRBV10-3

cdr3_aa: AISELHTEQY
j_call: TRBJ2-7
v_call: TRBV10-3

cdr3_aa: ASSARFSEQY
j_call: TRBJ2-7
v_call: TRBV2

cdr3_aa: AISVGLSGANVLT
j_call: TRBJ2-6
v_call: TRBV10-3

cdr3_aa: AISESKVGDRDGADTQY
j_call: TRBJ2-3
v_call: TRBV10-3

cdr3_aa: ASTSEYTDTQY
j_call: TRBJ2-3
v_call: TRBV2

cdr3_aa: ASSYSGWGPSSYEQY
j_call: TRBJ2-7
v_call: TRBV6-5

cdr3_aa: ASSQREGTEAF
j_call: TRBJ1-1
v_call: TRBV4-3

cdr3_aa: ASRSRGDSPLH
j_call: TRBJ1-6
v_call: TRBV19

cdr3_aa: ASSLGERGAGDYEQY
j_call: TRBJ2-7
v_call: TRBV5-1